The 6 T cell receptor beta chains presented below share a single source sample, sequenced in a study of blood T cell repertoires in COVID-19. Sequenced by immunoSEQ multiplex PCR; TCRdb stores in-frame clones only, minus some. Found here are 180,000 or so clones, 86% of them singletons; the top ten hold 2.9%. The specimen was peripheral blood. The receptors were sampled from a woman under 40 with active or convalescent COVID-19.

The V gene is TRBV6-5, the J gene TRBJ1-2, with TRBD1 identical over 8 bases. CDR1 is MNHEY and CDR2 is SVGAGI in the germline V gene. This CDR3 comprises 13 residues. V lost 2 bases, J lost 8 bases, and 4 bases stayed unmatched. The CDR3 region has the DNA TGTGCCAGCAGTTACGGCAGGGGGCTAGGCTACACCTTC. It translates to CASSYGRGLGYTF.

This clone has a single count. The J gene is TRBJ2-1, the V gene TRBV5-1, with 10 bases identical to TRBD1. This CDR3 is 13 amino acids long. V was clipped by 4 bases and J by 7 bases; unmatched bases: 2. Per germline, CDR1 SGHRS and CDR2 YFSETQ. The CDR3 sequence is CASSEGQGNEQFF. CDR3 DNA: TGCGCCAGCAGCGAGGGACAGGGGAATGAGCAGTTCTTC.

The CDR3 nucleotides read TGCGCCAGCAGACTTGACAGGGCCCTTTACGAGCAGTACTTC. Its protein product is CASRLDRALYEQYF. The rearrangement links TRBV5-1 to TRBJ2-7; 7 bases line up with TRBD1. The CDR3 sequence is 14 residues long. Trimming took 5 bases from V and 4 from J; bases not matched to a gene: 9. The germline V gene has CDR1 SGHRS and CDR2 YFSETQ.

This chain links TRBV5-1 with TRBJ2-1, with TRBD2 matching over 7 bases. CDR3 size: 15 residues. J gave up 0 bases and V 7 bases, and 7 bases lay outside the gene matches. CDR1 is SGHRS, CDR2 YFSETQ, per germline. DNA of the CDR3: TGCGCCAGCCATGGCGGCGGGAGCTCCTACAATGAGCAGTTCTTC. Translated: CASHGGGSSYNEQFF.

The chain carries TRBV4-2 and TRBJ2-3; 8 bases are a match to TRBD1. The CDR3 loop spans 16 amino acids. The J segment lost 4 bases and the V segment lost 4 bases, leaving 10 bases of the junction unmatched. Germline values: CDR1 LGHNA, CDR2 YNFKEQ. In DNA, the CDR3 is TGTGCCAGCAGCCCCCCAGGGGGACAGGTTCCAGATACGCAGTATTTT. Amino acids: CASSPPGGQVPDTQYF.

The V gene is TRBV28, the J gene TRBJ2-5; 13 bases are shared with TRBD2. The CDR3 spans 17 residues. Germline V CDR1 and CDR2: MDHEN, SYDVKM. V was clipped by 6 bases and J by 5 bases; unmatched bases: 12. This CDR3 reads CASSGTSGERGLETQYF. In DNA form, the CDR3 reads TGTGCCAGCAGCGGGACTAGCGGGGAGCGGGGGCTGGAGACCCAGTACTTC.